The entry below describes one TCR beta chain. Its antigen is not identified. These data originate in a study of a mutant IDH1 vaccine in newly diagnosed glioma. Study-wide background: Treated individuals were around 60% male and roughly 40% female, averaging roughly 44 years of age. The earlier regimen, radiotherapy, temozolomide, or both, was most often both. Whole-study findings and limits: Pseudoprogression seemed unrelated to changes in top peripheral T cell clonotypes. The study observed vaccine-induced immune responses in 85% to 95% of patients.

There are 16 residues in the CDR3. Germline CDR1 and CDR2: SEHNR and FQNEAQ (reference sequence). V lost 1 base, J lost 6 bases, and 15 bases lay in between. Sequencing was performed with immunoSEQ multiplex PCR; in TCRdb, only in-frame clones are kept and a portion is missing. In the table there are over 55,000 clones, 80% to 90% of which are singletons. Stated time point: baseline, week 1 (first vaccination visit). Treatment described: pre-vaccination baseline after standard-of-care therapy. V and J are TRBV7-9 and TRBJ2-2; weak D call: TRBD1 (6 bases). The receptor was derived from a woman under 30 with glioma. Some clones in this sample may be carry-over from other donors' samples. The sample was peripheral blood mononuclear cells (PBMCs), taken from a glioma patient treated with radiotherapy, temozolomide or both. The CDR3 sequence: CASSLDQGRDAGELFF. For the CDR3, the DNA is TGTGCCAGCAGCTTAGATCAGGGGCGAGACGCCGGGGAGCTGTTTTTT.